This T cell receptor (beta chain) was captured in a study of blood T cells in healthy people across ages. The second PCR ran about 6 to 12 cycles with a sample-barcoded 5' primer and J-beta primers. Each cDNA molecule received a tag from a template-switch adaptor that had 12 random nucleotides. TCRdb reprocessed the 5' RACE reads with MiXCR, giving one entry per CDR3 protein. The table has 730,000 or so distinct CDR3 sequences, around 46% seen once. This clonotype originated in a woman aged 55-75 years in good health. The sequencing input was blood.

The CDR3 is CASSLPPPRSGSFEKLFF. The DNA of the CDR3 is TGTGCCAGCAGTCTTCCGCCCCCCCGATCCGGGTCTTTTGAAAAACTGTTTTTT. The chain links TRBV28 to TRBJ1-4; the D is unclear. Trimming took 5 bases from V and 7 from J, leaving 26 bases between them. The CDR3 has 18 residues. In germline, CDR1 is MDHEN, CDR2 SYDVKM. Full variable domain (outside the CDR3, taken from reference TRBV28 and TRBJ1-4): DVKVTQSSRYLVKRTGEKVFLECVQDMDHENMFWYRQDPGLGLRLIYFSYDVKMKEKGDIPEGYSVSREKKERFSLILESASTNQTSMYLCASSLPPPRSGSFEKLFFGSGTQLSVL.